The rows below give T cell receptor beta chains drawn from one sample of a study of T cell changes during pregnancy in multiple sclerosis. The table came from immunoSEQ multiplex PCR; TCRdb's copy has only in-frame clones and leaves some out. The sample includes 51,000 or so clones, roughly 93% of them seen just once. Specimen: peripheral blood, collected in the second trimester of pregnancy. The receptors stem from a female donor with multiple sclerosis, enrolled in a pregnancy study. The CDR3 runs from the conserved cysteine through the conserved F or W. The D gene is left open where the match is weak. Clone size is stated in some rows and not others, as once, few, many or a class when expanded.

j_gene: TRBJ2-5
d_gene: TRBD1
v_gene: TRBV6-6
abundance: .
CDR3nt: TGTGCCAGCAGTGATTGGACAGGGGAAGAGACCCAGTACTTC
CDR3aa: CASSDWTGEETQYF

j_gene: TRBJ2-5
d_gene: TRBD2
v_gene: TRBV27
abundance: once
CDR3nt: TGTGCCAGCAGTCGCATAGCGGGAGGGCCCACAGAGACCCAGTACTTC
CDR3aa: CASSRIAGGPTETQYF

j_gene: TRBJ2-1
d_gene: TRBD2
v_gene: TRBV4-3
abundance: .
CDR3nt: TGCGCCAGCAGCCGCGGACTAGCGGGAGTCAATGAGCAGTTCTTC
CDR3aa: CASSRGLAGVNEQFF

j_gene: TRBJ2-7
d_gene: .
v_gene: TRBV7-2
abundance: .
CDR3nt: TGTGCCAGCAGCCCCGGTGGTGAGCAGTACTTC
CDR3aa: CASSPGGEQYF

j_gene: TRBJ1-5
d_gene: TRBD1
v_gene: TRBV29-1
abundance: .
CDR3nt: TGCAGCGTCGGGACAGGTAGCAATCAGCCCCAGCATTTT
CDR3aa: CSVGTGSNQPQHF

j_gene: TRBJ2-1
d_gene: TRBD2
v_gene: TRBV5-1
abundance: .
CDR3nt: TGCGCCAGCAGCTGGACTAGCGGGAGCCGCAATGAGCAGTTCTTC
CDR3aa: CASSWTSGSRNEQFF

j_gene: TRBJ2-7
d_gene: .
v_gene: TRBV10-3
abundance: .
CDR3nt: TGTGCCATCAGCCCCCCCGCGCGGACCTACGAGCAGTACTTC
CDR3aa: CAISPPARTYEQYF

j_gene: TRBJ1-5
d_gene: .
v_gene: TRBV4-1
abundance: .
CDR3nt: TGCGCCAGCAGCCATGCGGGGAGTCAGCCCCAGCATTTT
CDR3aa: CASSHAGSQPQHF

j_gene: TRBJ2-1
d_gene: TRBD2
v_gene: TRBV19
abundance: .
CDR3nt: TGTGCCAGTAGTATATCGCGGGGACTAGCGGGGGAGAATGAGCAGTTCTTC
CDR3aa: CASSISRGLAGENEQFF

j_gene: TRBJ1-5
d_gene: .
v_gene: TRBV28
abundance: .
CDR3nt: TGTGCCAGCAGAGATGTACAGGGTGGCCAGCCCCAGCATTTT
CDR3aa: CASRDVQGGQPQHF

j_gene: TRBJ2-3
d_gene: TRBD1
v_gene: TRBV7-2
abundance: .
CDR3nt: TGTGCCAGCAGCACCCGGACAGGGGGGTTCGGCACAGATACGCAGTATTTT
CDR3aa: CASSTRTGGFGTDTQYF

j_gene: TRBJ1-3
d_gene: .
v_gene: TRBV4-2
abundance: once
CDR3nt: TGTGCCAGCAGTTCGACAGGATCTGGAAACACCATATATTTT
CDR3aa: CASSSTGSGNTIYF

j_gene: TRBJ1-1
d_gene: .
v_gene: TRBV14
abundance: .
CDR3nt: TGTGCCAGCAGCATACAGGGAGGGCACACTGAAGCTTTCTTT
CDR3aa: CASSIQGGHTEAFF

j_gene: TRBJ2-7
d_gene: .
v_gene: TRBV18
abundance: .
CDR3nt: TGTGCCAGCTCACCACCTAGCCCAAACGGGCAGTACTTC
CDR3aa: CASSPPSPNGQYF

j_gene: TRBJ2-3
d_gene: .
v_gene: TRBV6-4
abundance: .
CDR3nt: TGTGCCACCGCCTTTACAGGTTCAGATACGCAGTATTTT
CDR3aa: CATAFTGSDTQYF

j_gene: TRBJ2-1
d_gene: TRBD2
v_gene: TRBV15
abundance: .
CDR3nt: TGTGCCACCAGCAGAGATCTAGCGGGAGTAGAAAATGAGCAGTTCTTC
CDR3aa: CATSRDLAGVENEQFF

j_gene: TRBJ2-3
d_gene: TRBD2
v_gene: TRBV28
abundance: .
CDR3nt: TGTGCCAGCAGTTTAGAAGAGCGGGGCGAGAACACAGATACGCAGTATTTT
CDR3aa: CASSLEERGENTDTQYF

j_gene: TRBJ2-1
d_gene: TRBD1
v_gene: TRBV7-8
abundance: few
CDR3nt: TGTGCCAGCAGCACGAACAGGGGGCTGGTCGATGAGCAGTTCTTC
CDR3aa: CASSTNRGLVDEQFF

j_gene: TRBJ1-3
d_gene: TRBD1
v_gene: TRBV19
abundance: .
CDR3nt: TGTGCCAGTAGTATGGGGACAGGGACAGGAAACACCATATATTTT
CDR3aa: CASSMGTGTGNTIYF

j_gene: TRBJ2-1
d_gene: TRBD2
v_gene: TRBV7-3
abundance: .
CDR3nt: TGTGCCAGCAGCTTCGGGGGGGGGAATGAGCAGTTCTTC
CDR3aa: CASSFGGGNEQFF

j_gene: TRBJ2-2
d_gene: TRBD2
v_gene: TRBV9
abundance: .
CDR3nt: TGTGCCAGCAGCGTAGCCGGGAGGGCCAGAGGTGACGGGGAGCTGTTTTTT
CDR3aa: CASSVAGRARGDGELFF

j_gene: TRBJ2-1
d_gene: TRBD2
v_gene: TRBV9
abundance: once
CDR3nt: TGTGCCAGCAGCTCGAGACGGACTAGCGGTCATGAGCAGTTCTTC
CDR3aa: CASSSRRTSGHEQFF

j_gene: TRBJ2-5
d_gene: .
v_gene: TRBV7-9
abundance: once
CDR3nt: TGTGCCAGCAGCTCCCCCGAGGAGGGACAAGAGACCCAGTACTTC
CDR3aa: CASSSPEEGQETQYF

j_gene: TRBJ1-2
d_gene: TRBD1
v_gene: TRBV29-1
abundance: .
CDR3nt: TGCAGCGTTCAGGTACAGGGGGCCGGTTATGGCTACACCTTC
CDR3aa: CSVQVQGAGYGYTF

j_gene: TRBJ2-3
d_gene: .
v_gene: TRBV27
abundance: .
CDR3nt: TGTGCCAGCACCCCCGGAATTGGGCCGGGAAACACAGATACGCAGTATTTT
CDR3aa: CASTPGIGPGNTDTQYF

j_gene: TRBJ1-3
d_gene: .
v_gene: TRBV5-6
abundance: .
CDR3nt: TGTGCCAGCAGCTTGGTTGACAGGCGCGGAGGAAACACCATATATTTT
CDR3aa: CASSLVDRRGGNTIYF

j_gene: TRBJ1-1
d_gene: .
v_gene: TRBV4-1
abundance: .
CDR3nt: TGCGCCAGCAGCCAAGTCCCCGCAGGAAGCGGCTTAGCGTTGAACACTGAAGCTTTCTTT
CDR3aa: CASSQVPAGSGLALNTEAFF

j_gene: TRBJ2-2
d_gene: TRBD2
v_gene: TRBV6-1
abundance: .
CDR3nt: TGTGCCAGCAGCGGAATAGCGGGGGACACCGGGGAGCTGTTTTTT
CDR3aa: CASSGIAGDTGELFF

j_gene: TRBJ2-1
d_gene: TRBD1
v_gene: TRBV19
abundance: .
CDR3nt: TGTGCCAGTAGTCTGGGACAGGGGGATGGTGAGCAGTTCTTC
CDR3aa: CASSLGQGDGEQFF

j_gene: TRBJ2-7
d_gene: .
v_gene: TRBV6-1
abundance: .
CDR3nt: TGTGCCAGCAGTGAATTACGGGAAGGCTACGAGCAGTACTTC
CDR3aa: CASSELREGYEQYF

j_gene: TRBJ2-1
d_gene: .
v_gene: TRBV6-6
abundance: .
CDR3nt: TGTGCCAGCATGATCGGGACTTACAATGAGCAGTTCTTC
CDR3aa: CASMIGTYNEQFF

j_gene: TRBJ2-5
d_gene: TRBD1
v_gene: TRBV7-6
abundance: .
CDR3nt: TGTGCCAGCAGCTTGGGGACAGGGGGCGAATTACAAGAGACCCAGTACTTC
CDR3aa: CASSLGTGGELQETQYF

j_gene: TRBJ2-6
d_gene: TRBD2
v_gene: TRBV19
abundance: .
CDR3nt: TGTGCCAGTAGTCCGGGACTAGCGGGAGGTAGGGCTGGGGCCAACGTCCTGACTTTC
CDR3aa: CASSPGLAGGRAGANVLTF

j_gene: TRBJ2-7
d_gene: .
v_gene: TRBV27
abundance: .
CDR3nt: TGTGCCAGCAGTTTATCGAGATCCTACGAGCAGTACTTC
CDR3aa: CASSLSRSYEQYF

j_gene: TRBJ2-7
d_gene: .
v_gene: TRBV5-4
abundance: .
CDR3nt: TGTGCCAGCAGCTTGGACGGCGGCGAGCAGTACTTC
CDR3aa: CASSLDGGEQYF

j_gene: TRBJ1-2
d_gene: .
v_gene: TRBV25-1
abundance: .
CDR3nt: TGTGCCAGCAGTGAGCAGGGCTATGGCTACACCTTC
CDR3aa: CASSEQGYGYTF

j_gene: TRBJ2-7
d_gene: .
v_gene: TRBV6-5
abundance: .
CDR3nt: TGTGCCAGCGGACAGCTCCCCTACGAGCAGTACTTC
CDR3aa: CASGQLPYEQYF

j_gene: TRBJ2-1
d_gene: TRBD1
v_gene: TRBV9
abundance: .
CDR3nt: TGTGCCAGCAGCCAGAGGGACAGCTCCTACAATGAGCAGTTCTTC
CDR3aa: CASSQRDSSYNEQFF

j_gene: TRBJ2-5
d_gene: TRBD1
v_gene: TRBV11-1
abundance: .
CDR3nt: TGTGCCAGCAGCCGGGACAGGGGCGAGACCCAGTACTTC
CDR3aa: CASSRDRGETQYF

j_gene: TRBJ2-1
d_gene: .
v_gene: TRBV10-3
abundance: .
CDR3nt: TGTGCCATCAGTGGACGGGATGCAGACAATGAGCAGTTCTTC
CDR3aa: CAISGRDADNEQFF

j_gene: TRBJ2-1
d_gene: TRBD2
v_gene: TRBV11-3
abundance: .
CDR3nt: TGTGCCAGCAGCTTATCAATACCGGGAGGGTTAAGCTCCTACAATGAGCAGTTCTTC
CDR3aa: CASSLSIPGGLSSYNEQFF

j_gene: TRBJ2-7
d_gene: .
v_gene: TRBV28
abundance: .
CDR3nt: TGTGCCAGCAGCTCCCTTCGGGTAGTCTACGAGCAGTACTTC
CDR3aa: CASSSLRVVYEQYF

j_gene: TRBJ2-3
d_gene: TRBD1
v_gene: TRBV19
abundance: .
CDR3nt: TGTGCCAGTACGGACAGGTACAGCACAGATACGCAGTATTTT
CDR3aa: CASTDRYSTDTQYF

j_gene: TRBJ2-1
d_gene: .
v_gene: TRBV9
abundance: .
CDR3nt: TGTGCCAGCAGCGTAGGACCCCCAAGCGCCCAGGAGCAGTTCTTC
CDR3aa: CASSVGPPSAQEQFF

j_gene: TRBJ1-2
d_gene: .
v_gene: TRBV19
abundance: .
CDR3nt: TGTGCCAGTAATATTCCGAGCTCTCCCTATGGCTACACCTTC
CDR3aa: CASNIPSSPYGYTF

j_gene: TRBJ1-1
d_gene: .
v_gene: TRBV6-5
abundance: .
CDR3nt: TGTGCCAGCAGGCCCGGGAGCCGGTCGAGCACTGAAGCTTTCTTT
CDR3aa: CASRPGSRSSTEAFF

j_gene: TRBJ2-1
d_gene: .
v_gene: TRBV9
abundance: .
CDR3nt: TGTGCCAGCAGCGTAGGGGTTAGCTCAAATGAGCAGTTCTTC
CDR3aa: CASSVGVSSNEQFF

j_gene: TRBJ2-2
d_gene: TRBD1
v_gene: TRBV5-1
abundance: .
CDR3nt: TGCGCCAGCAGCTGGACAGGGGGCACCGGGGAGCTGTTTTTT
CDR3aa: CASSWTGGTGELFF

j_gene: TRBJ1-4
d_gene: .
v_gene: TRBV7-9
abundance: .
CDR3nt: TGTGCCAGCAGCCCGCGACAGGAGAGACTTAATGAAAAACTGTTTTTT
CDR3aa: CASSPRQERLNEKLFF

j_gene: TRBJ2-7
d_gene: .
v_gene: TRBV5-6
abundance: .
CDR3nt: TGTGCCAGCAGCATGACTTACTACGAGCAGTACTTC
CDR3aa: CASSMTYYEQYF

j_gene: TRBJ2-5
d_gene: .
v_gene: TRBV19
abundance: .
CDR3nt: TGTGCCAGTAGTCCCCAGAGGACAGTACGACAAGAGACCCAGTACTTC
CDR3aa: CASSPQRTVRQETQYF

j_gene: TRBJ2-7
d_gene: .
v_gene: TRBV5-4
abundance: .
CDR3nt: TGTGCCAGCAGCTTGGATAGGTCAGGGAAAGGGTTCGAGCAGTACTTC
CDR3aa: CASSLDRSGKGFEQYF

j_gene: TRBJ1-2
d_gene: .
v_gene: TRBV6-6
abundance: .
CDR3nt: TGTGCCAGCAGTGGGGGGGGACGGGAAGTGGGCTACACCTTC
CDR3aa: CASSGGGREVGYTF

j_gene: TRBJ2-7
d_gene: TRBD1
v_gene: TRBV28
abundance: .
CDR3nt: TGTGCCAGCACGCCCTTACAGGGGGCAGTAAACGAGCAGTACTTC
CDR3aa: CASTPLQGAVNEQYF